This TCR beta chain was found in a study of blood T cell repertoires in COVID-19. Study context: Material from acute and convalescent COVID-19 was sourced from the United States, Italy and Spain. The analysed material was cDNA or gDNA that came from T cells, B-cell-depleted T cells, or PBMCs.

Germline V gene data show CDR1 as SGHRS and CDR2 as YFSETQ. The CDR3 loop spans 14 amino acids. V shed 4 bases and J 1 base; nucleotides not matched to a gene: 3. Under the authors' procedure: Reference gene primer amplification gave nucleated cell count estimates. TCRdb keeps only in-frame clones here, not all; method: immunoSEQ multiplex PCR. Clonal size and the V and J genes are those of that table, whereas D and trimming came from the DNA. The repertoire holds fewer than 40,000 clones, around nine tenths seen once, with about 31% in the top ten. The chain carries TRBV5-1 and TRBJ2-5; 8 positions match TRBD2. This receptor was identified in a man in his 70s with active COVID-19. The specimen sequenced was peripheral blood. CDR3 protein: CASSTTSGQETQYF. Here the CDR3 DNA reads TGCGCCAGCAGCACTACTAGCGGCCAAGAGACCCAGTACTTC.